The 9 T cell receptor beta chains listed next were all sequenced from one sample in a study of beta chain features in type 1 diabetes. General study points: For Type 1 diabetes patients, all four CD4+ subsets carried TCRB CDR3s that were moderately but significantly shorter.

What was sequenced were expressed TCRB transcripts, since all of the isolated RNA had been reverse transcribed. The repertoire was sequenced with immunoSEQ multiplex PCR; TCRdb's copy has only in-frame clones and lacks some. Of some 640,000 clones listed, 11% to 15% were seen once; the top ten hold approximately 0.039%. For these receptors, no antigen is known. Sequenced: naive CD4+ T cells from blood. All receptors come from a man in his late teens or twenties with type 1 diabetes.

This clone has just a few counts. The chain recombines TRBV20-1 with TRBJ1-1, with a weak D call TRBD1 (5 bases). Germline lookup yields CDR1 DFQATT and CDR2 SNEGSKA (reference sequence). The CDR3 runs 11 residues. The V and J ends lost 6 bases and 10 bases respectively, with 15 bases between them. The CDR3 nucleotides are TGCAGTGCGGAGGGCAGGGCGATAGCTTTCTTT. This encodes CSAEGRAIAFF.

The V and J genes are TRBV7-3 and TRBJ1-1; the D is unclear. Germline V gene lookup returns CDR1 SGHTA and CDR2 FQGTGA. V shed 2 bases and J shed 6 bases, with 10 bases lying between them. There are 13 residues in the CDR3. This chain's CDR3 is CASSLARVSEAFF. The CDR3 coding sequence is TGTGCCAGCAGCTTAGCGAGGGTTTCTGAAGCTTTCTTT.

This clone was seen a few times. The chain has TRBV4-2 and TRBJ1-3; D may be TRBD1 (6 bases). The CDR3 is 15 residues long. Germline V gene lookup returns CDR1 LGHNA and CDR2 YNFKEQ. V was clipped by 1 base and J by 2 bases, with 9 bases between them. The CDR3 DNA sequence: TGTGCCAGCAGCCAAGGGCAGGGGACTGGAAACACCATATATTTT. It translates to CASSQGQGTGNTIYF.

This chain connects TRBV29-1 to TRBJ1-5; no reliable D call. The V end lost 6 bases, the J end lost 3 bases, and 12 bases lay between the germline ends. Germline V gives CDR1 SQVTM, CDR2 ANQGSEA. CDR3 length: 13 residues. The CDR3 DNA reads TGCAGCGTCTGGGCAGCTCCCAATCAGCCCCAGCATTTT. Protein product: CSVWAAPNQPQHF.

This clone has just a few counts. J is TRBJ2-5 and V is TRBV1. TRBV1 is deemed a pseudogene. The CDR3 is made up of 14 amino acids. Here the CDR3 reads CTSRYDELQETQYF. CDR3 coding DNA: TGCACCAGCCGCTACGACGAGCTACAAGAGACCCAGTACTTC.

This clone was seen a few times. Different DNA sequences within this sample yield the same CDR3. CDR3 loop: CASSFSRVDTEAFF. DNA of the CDR3: TGTGCCAGCAGCTTTTCAAGGGTGGACACTGAAGCTTTCTTT. J is TRBJ1-1 and V is TRBV7-2, with D unclear. This CDR3 has 14 residues. V lost 3 bases, J lost 3 bases, and 11 bases lay in between. Germline assignment: CDR1 SGHTA and CDR2 FQGNSA.

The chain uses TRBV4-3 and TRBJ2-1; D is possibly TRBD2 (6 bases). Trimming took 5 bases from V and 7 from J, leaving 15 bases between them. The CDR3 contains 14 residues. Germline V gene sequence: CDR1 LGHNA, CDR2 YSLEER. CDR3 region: CASSVQGGRNEQFF. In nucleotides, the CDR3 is TGCGCCAGCAGCGTCCAAGGAGGGAGGAATGAGCAGTTCTTC.

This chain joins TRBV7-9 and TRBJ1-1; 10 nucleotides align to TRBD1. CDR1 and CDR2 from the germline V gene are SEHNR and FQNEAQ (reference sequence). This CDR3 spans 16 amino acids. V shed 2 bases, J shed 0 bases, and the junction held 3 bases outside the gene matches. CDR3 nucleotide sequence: TGTGCCAGCAGCTTAACGACAGGGGGCCTGAACACTGAAGCTTTCTTT. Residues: CASSLTTGGLNTEAFF.

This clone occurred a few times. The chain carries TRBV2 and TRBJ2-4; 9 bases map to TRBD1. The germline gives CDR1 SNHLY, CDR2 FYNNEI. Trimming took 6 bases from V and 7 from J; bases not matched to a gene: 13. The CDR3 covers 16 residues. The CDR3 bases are TGTGCCAGCAGCCAAAGGACCGGGACAGGGACGAACATTCAGTACTTC. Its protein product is CASSQRTGTGTNIQYF.